This passage covers 20 T cell receptor beta chains from one sample sequenced in a study of T cell repertoires in aging, cancer and after chemotherapy. TRB rearrangements spanning V, D and J were amplified using mixed TRB-A/B primers. MiXCR, applied by TCRdb to the multiplex PCR reads, yields one record per CDR3 protein. The sample has 20,000 or so distinct CDR3 sequences, 37% seen once. Amplification of TCR beta used genomic DNA extracted from peripheral blood. Source material: blood. Every receptor here comes from a human donor with a solid tumor.

This clonotype was detected only a few times. The chain employs TRBV24-1 and TRBJ2-1, with 11 bases identical to TRBD2. CDR1 is KGHDR and CDR2 is SFDVKD in the germline V gene. V gave up 2 bases and J gave up 2 bases; unmatched junction bases: 1. The CDR3 consists of 16 residues. The CDR3 DNA reads as TGTGCCACCAGTGATTCTAGCGGGGGGACCTACAATGAGCAGTTCTTC. It encodes CATSDSSGGTYNEQFF.

By frequency in the sample, this clonotype is medium-sized. This chain links TRBV19 with TRBJ2-5; no clear D gene. CDR1 and CDR2 from the germline V gene are LNHDA and SQIVND (reference sequence). With 6 bases removed from V and 5 bases from J, the gap between germline ends came to 10 bases. The CDR3 totals 12 residues. CDR3 sequence (DNA): TGTGCCAGTAGCCTTTTAGGGGAGACCCAGTACTTC. Translating gives CASSLLGETQYF. Looking up the rest from reference TRBV19 and TRBJ2-5 gives the full variable domain: DGGITQSPKYLFRKEGQNVTLSCEQNLNHDAMYWYRQDPGQGLRLIYYSQIVNDFQKGDIAEGYSVSREKKESFPLTVTSAQKNPTAFYLCASSLLGETQYFGPGTRLLVL.

The CDR3 spells CASSLDQVPTEQFF. The CDR3 DNA is TGCGCCAGCAGCCTAGACCAAGTCCCCACTGAGCAGTTCTTC. The chain couples TRBV4-1 to TRBJ2-1; no definite D call. V lost 4 bases, J lost 9 bases, and 16 bases lay in between. CDR1 MGHRA and CDR2 YSYEKL come from the germline V gene. This CDR3 has 14 residues.

The chain has TRBV4-2 and TRBJ1-1, with D perhaps matching TRBD1 (5 bases). The germline V gene encodes CDR1 LGHNA and CDR2 YNFKEQ. This CDR3 has 14 residues. V dropped 4 bases and J dropped 1 base, with 10 bases sitting between them. This CDR3 reads CASSPGPSNTEAFF. In DNA form, the CDR3 reads TGTGCCAGCAGCCCGGGACCTTCGAACACTGAAGCTTTCTTT.

In this sample, this clonotype turned up a few times. The chain is built from TRBV6-5 and TRBJ2-2; D call uncertain. The CDR3 sequence is 15 residues long. Between the trimmed V and J ends, which lost 5 bases and 1 base, there was a span of 11 bases. Germline V gene sequence: CDR1 MNHEY, CDR2 SVGAGI. CDR3 amino acids: CASSEMDGNTGELFF. The CDR3 DNA sequence: TGTGCCAGCAGTGAGATGGACGGGAACACCGGGGAGCTGTTTTTT.

The CDR3 DNA follows: TGTGCCAGTAGTAAAGACGGACCCAACAATGAGCAGTTCTTC. It codes for CASSKDGPNNEQFF. The V and J genes are TRBV19 and TRBJ2-1; D uncertain. This CDR3 contains 14 residues. Germline lookup yields CDR1 LNHDA and CDR2 SQIVND (reference sequence). Between the trimmed V and J ends, which lost 4 bases and 5 bases, there was a span of 12 bases.

Details on this clonotype: The germline gene is not matched at one end of the junction; a read error may be the cause. The rearrangement uses TRBV27 and TRBJ2-3; 7 nucleotides agree with TRBD1. The CDR3 is 16 residues long. Germline V gene data show CDR1 as MNHEY and CDR2 as SMNVEV (reference sequence). CDR3 region: CASILSVKGAVDTQYF. As DNA, the CDR3 is TGTGCCAGCATTTTATCGGTGAAGGGGGCAGTAGATACGCAGTATTTT.

This chain links TRBV6-5 with TRBJ2-3; 8 nucleotides align to TRBD2. The J segment lost 1 base and the V segment lost 6 bases, leaving 30 bases of the junction unmatched. This CDR3 spans 23 amino acids. Germline V gene lookup returns CDR1 MNHEY and CDR2 SVGAGI. CDR3 loop: CASRPPGTRGPGGTEQRTDTQYF. The DNA for the CDR3 is TGTGCCAGCAGACCCCCCGGGACTAGGGGCCCGGGTGGAACCGAGCAACGCACAGATACGCAGTATTTT.

Only a few counts were recorded for this clonotype. The CDR3 DNA follows: TGTGCCAGCAGCTCAAGGGACAGAAACAATGAGCAGTTCTTC. It specifies CASSSRDRNNEQFF. The V and J genes are TRBV7-9 and TRBJ2-1; 7 positions agree with TRBD1. The ends lost 4 bases at V and 5 bases at J; junction bases unmatched: 5. Germline loops: CDR1 SEHNR, CDR2 FQNEAQ (reference sequence). The CDR3 loop spans 14 amino acids.

This clonotype was counted only a few times. The chain is built from TRBV24-1 and TRBJ2-3, with D possibly matching TRBD1 (6 bases). The CDR3 sequence is 15 residues long. Germline V gene data show CDR1 as KGHDR and CDR2 as SFDVKD. V was shortened by 6 bases and J by 5 bases, with 17 bases between the two germline ends. CDR3 nucleotide sequence: TGTGCCACCAGTCCCAGGACAGCACCTCAAGATACGCAGTATTTT. Translating gives CATSPRTAPQDTQYF.

This clonotype appeared a few times. The chain is built from TRBV30 and TRBJ1-2; unclear D gene. This CDR3 is built from 14 residues. V lost 3 bases and J lost 6, with 17 bases in between. Germline lookup yields CDR1 GTSNPN and CDR2 SVGIG (reference sequence). CDR3 nucleotides: TGTGCCTGGAGCCCCACACGGGTCGATCATGGCTACACCTTC. Amino acid sequence: CAWSPTRVDHGYTF. The complete variable domain, with remaining parts taken from reference TRBV30 and TRBJ1-2, reads SQTIHQWPATLVQPVGSPLSLECTVEGTSNPNLYWYRQAAGRGLQLLFYSVGIGQISSEVPQNLSASRPQDRQFILSSKKLLLSDSGFYLCAWSPTRVDHGYTFGSGTRLTVV.

The count of this clonotype is one. The chain links TRBV4-2 to TRBJ1-4, with no clear D. Trimming stripped 0 bases from V and 8 bases from J, with 13 bases between. The CDR3 has 15 amino acids. The V gene's germline CDR1 is LGHNA and CDR2 YNFKEQ. CDR3: CASSQEGGIGEKLFF. The CDR3 DNA reads TGTGCCAGCAGCCAAGAGGGCGGGATTGGAGAAAAACTGTTTTTT.

This clonotype was seen only a few times. The V call is TRBV6-6, the J call TRBJ2-1, with 8 bases fitting TRBD2. CDR3 size: 13 residues. Germline V gene data show CDR1 as MNHNY and CDR2 as SVGAGI (reference sequence). The J segment lost 8 bases and the V segment lost 8 bases, leaving 8 bases of the junction unmatched. The DNA for the CDR3 is TGTGCCAGCTCTCAGCGGGAGAGGGATGAGCAGTTCTTC. Its protein is CASSQRERDEQFF.

V usage is TRBV6-4 and J usage is TRBJ2-1; D unclear. The V gene lost 4 bases and the J gene lost 0 bases, with 10 bases spanning the gap. The CDR3 runs 15 residues. Germline loops: CDR1 MRHNA, CDR2 SNTAGT. For the CDR3, the DNA is TGTGCCAGCAGTGCGCGAGAAGGCTCCTACAATGAGCAGTTCTTC. As protein: CASSAREGSYNEQFF.

The gene calls are TRBV5-1 and TRBJ2-3, with a weak D call TRBD2 (6 bases). The CDR3 runs to 15 residues. The V end was cut by 2 bases, the J end by 4 bases, with 14 bases between. CDR1 and CDR2 from the germline V gene are SGHRS and YFSETQ. CDR3 protein: CASSFAGFVADTQYF. Here the CDR3 DNA reads TGCGCCAGCAGCTTTGCGGGGTTCGTGGCAGATACGCAGTATTTT.

This chain uses TRBV5-4 with TRBJ2-3; TRBD2 might be the D (6 bases). V lost 2 bases, J lost 2 bases, and 12 bases lay in between. Germline-derived CDR1 and CDR2 are SGHNT and YYREEE (reference sequence). This CDR3 contains 15 residues. The CDR3 bases are TGTGCCAGCAGCTTTTCACTAGCCCACACAGATACGCAGTATTTT. Its translation is CASSFSLAHTDTQYF.

This clonotype was counted only a few times. The chain has TRBV6-4 and TRBJ2-5, with 14 bases that match TRBD2. The CDR3 consists of 15 residues. Trimming at V came to 3 bases and at J to 5 bases, leaving 2 bases not matched to a gene. Germline assignment: CDR1 MRHNA and CDR2 SNTAGT. The CDR3 region is CASSETSGGAETQYF. The CDR3 DNA reads TGTGCCAGCAGTGAGACTAGCGGGGGGGCCGAGACCCAGTACTTC.

This chain uses TRBV5-1 with TRBJ2-5, with 7 bases fitting TRBD2. The junction had 6 bases not matched to a gene; V was cut back by 5 bases and J by 5 bases. The V gene's germline CDR1 is SGHRS and CDR2 YFSETQ. This CDR3 region has 13 residues. CDR3 residues: CASSAGEVETQYF. CDR3 nucleotides: TGCGCCAGCAGTGCGGGAGAGGTCGAGACCCAGTACTTC.

This chain joins TRBV30 and TRBJ1-2; no clear D. CDR1 and CDR2 from the germline V gene are GTSNPN and SVGIG (reference sequence). CDR3 length equals 14 residues. Trimming removed 3 bases at V and 0 bases at J, with 11 bases between. The chain's CDR3 is CAWSSLETNYGYTF. As DNA, the CDR3 is TGTGCCTGGAGCTCCCTTGAGACTAACTATGGCTACACCTTC.

This chain joins TRBV28 and TRBJ2-3; 8 nucleotides align to TRBD2. The junction had 2 bases not matched to a gene; V was cut back by 3 bases and J by 3 bases. Looked up from germline, CDR1 is MDHEN and CDR2 is SYDVKM. The CDR3 length is 14 residues. CDR3 region: CASSFLAGTDTQYF. The DNA for the CDR3 is TGTGCCAGCAGTTTCCTAGCGGGTACAGATACGCAGTATTTT.